This TCR beta chain was captured in a study of blood T cell repertoires in COVID-19 (dated by TCRdb to the early 2020s). A note on the overall study: The collaborator samples originated in the United States, Italy and Spain and spanned the acute and convalescent phases of COVID-19. The material from the prospective study consisted of cDNA or gDNA derived from T cells, B-cell-depleted T cells, or PBMCs. Subjects who had been exposed to COVID-19, were actively infected with it, or had recovered from it provided the deeply sampled blood TCRbeta repertoires that made up the dataset. The repertoires were released in a freely available public database meant as a resource for research on the immune response to SARS-CoV-2. The samples were drawn from two sources: the first 160 participants of the ongoing ImmuneRACE study, and 950 to 1,500 subjects contributed by 6 global collaborators. The sample metadata nearly always contained a de-identified subject ID, COVID-19 status, age in years and sex. HLA class I and class II types, where available, came from metadata supplied by the sample provider rather than from assay-based typing. Points the paper makes about the study in general: Clinical and demographic metadata were provided uncurated, with the amount varying by source and participant.

Participants in the prospective study were enrolled through a virtual design, were aged roughly 18 to 95 years, and lived in under 25 United States geographic areas. Cohort assignment in the prospective study relied on participant-reported clinical history from a screening survey and a study questionnaire. ImmuneRACE Cohort 3 recovered participants were defined by two consecutive negative NP/OP PCR tests, healthcare professional clearance, or symptom resolution. In the prospective study, mobile phlebotomists collected whole blood, serum and a nasopharyngeal or oropharyngeal swab from each participant. Additional blood draws and questionnaires over an approximately two-month period could optionally be provided by prospective study participants. Before DNA extraction, prospective study blood samples were shipped either frozen or at room temperature. With regard to this clone: It has no known antigen specificity. No qualities accompany the bases; no much larger clone lies one base away.

TCRbeta CDR3 regions were amplified from genomic DNA by means of the immunoSEQ Assay, a bias-controlled multiplex PCR. The study's processing was this. The number of nucleated cells in each sample was estimated from the amplification of reference gene primers within the assay. To quantify the absolute abundance of each unique TCRbeta CDR3 rearrangement, sequence reads were collapsed and filtered. For each sample, productive Simpson clonality was calculated as the square root of Simpson's diversity index across productive rearrangements. The clones in this table, taken by TCRdb from immuneACCESS, are in-frame only. Not every clone is retained; where verified, under half of the shortfall comes from an unresolved V gene, and the cause of the rest is unknown. That table supplies the V and J calls and clone size; D and trimming were determined from the DNA. In all, the sample holds some 130,000 clones, and roughly 90% of those were seen once. The ten largest make up around 4.2% of the sample.

Taken from the germline V gene (reference sequence), the CDR1 and CDR2 loops are SEHNR and FQNEAQ. From the cysteine up to the phenylalanine, the CDR3 has a length of 19 residues. The only DNA kept is the CDR3, 57 bases in frame from the first base. V is cut by 7 bases and J by 1 base, and the space between the germline ends is 23 bases. The sequencing sample was made of PBMCs or T cells enriched from blood (not recorded which). The chain is assembled from TRBV7-9 and TRBJ2-6; matching of 5 bases hints at TRBD1 as the D gene. This receptor was identified in a man aged 50 to 60 who had recovered from COVID-19. The CDR3 protein is CASNQDIWGLLSGANVLTF. The base sequence is TGTGCCAGCAACCAGGACATCTGGGGTCTCCTTTCTGGGGCCAACGTCCTGACTTTC.